This T cell receptor (beta chain) was sequenced during a study of T-cell reconstitution after alpha-beta-depleted transplantation in children. Study outcomes and limitations: Alpha-beta T cells present about two months after transplant were reported to originate from several hundred expanded graft clones.

Trimming cost V 3 bases and J 5 bases, with 8 bases left between them. Germline V gene sequence: CDR1 KGHSH, CDR2 LQKENI. CDR3 length: 12 amino acids. During its preparation, the TCRbeta library received unique molecular identifiers. One entry per CDR3 protein results from TCRdb running MiXCR on the PCR reads. The sample carries 250,000 to 400,000 distinct CDR3 sequences, 23% recorded once. Concerning this clonotype itself: Its cognate antigen is unknown.

The clonotype originates from a male patient aged 10 to 17 who had a stem cell transplant for acute lymphoblastic leukemia, so the T cells may come from the graft donor. This specimen was PBMCs, mostly from graft donor cells, taken 180 days after TCRalphabeta/CD19-depleted stem cell transplant. The rearrangement joins TRBV18 to TRBJ2-7; D ambiguous. CDR3 region: CASSPESNEQYF. In DNA form, the CDR3 reads TGTGCCAGCTCACCCGAGTCGAACGAGCAGTACTTC. The whole variable domain, filled in from reference TRBV18 and TRBJ2-7, reads NAGVMQNPRHLVRRRGQEARLRCSPMKGHSHVYWYRQLPEEGLKFMVYLQKENIIDESGMPKERFSAEFPKEGPSILRIQQVVRGDSAAYFCASSPESNEQYFGPGTRLTVT.